The source of this T cell receptor (beta chain) is a study of T cells in Graves' hyperthyroidism and ophthalmopathy. Overall study results and limits: Blood also carried most thyroid clonotypes expanded above 0.001. Through a model of 13 V-J features, ophthalmopathy was separated from stable hyperthyroidism.

As for this clonotype: Its antigen remains unknown.

The source material, RNA transcripts, was used to amplify TCR beta CDR3 regions. TCR CDR3 underwent first-round RT-PCR with the HTBI primer set. Via MiXCR, TCRdb re-called the multiplex PCR reads, giving one row per CDR3 protein. The sample lists about 350,000 distinct CDR3 sequences; roughly 14% were seen once. The CDR3 extends over 14 amino acids. The germline CDR1 and CDR2 sequences are GTSNPN and SVGIG (reference sequence). Trimming cost V 0 bases and J 2 bases, with 8 bases left between them. The receptor was derived from a woman aged 25-40 years with Graves' hyperthyroidism. The chain has TRBV30 and TRBJ1-3; no reliable D call. The sample was blood. CDR3 DNA: TGTGCCTGGAGTGTACAGAGAGCTGGAAACACCATATATTTT. As protein: CAWSVQRAGNTIYF.